This TCR beta chain was sequenced in a study of T cells after yellow fever vaccination. Study background: SMART-Seq v4 Ultra Low Input prepared libraries from low-cell fractions.

TCRdb re-derived calls from the 5' RACE reads in MiXCR, one entry per CDR3 protein. The data contain around 300,000 distinct CDR3 sequences, approximately 12% of them singletons. This clonotype was seen a handful of times. Its target is unknown. Study results and limitations: Post-booster repertoires contained most primary-vaccination clones again (about 96% CD4, approximately 88% CD8).

J was trimmed by 3 bases and V by 2 bases; bases with no gene match: 3. The CDR3 consists of 16 residues. Germline values: CDR1 ENHRY, CDR2 SYGVKD. The sequencing here drew on CD4+ T cells sorted from PBMCs, taken 45 days after the yellow fever booster vaccination. The clonotype comes from a man under 40 who received the YFV17D yellow fever vaccine. The chain has TRBV10-3 and TRBJ2-6; 8 bases align to TRBD1. This chain's CDR3 is CAISETGGLGANVLTF. The CDR3 nucleotides read TGTGCCATCAGTGAGACAGGGGGGCTTGGGGCCAACGTCCTGACTTTC.